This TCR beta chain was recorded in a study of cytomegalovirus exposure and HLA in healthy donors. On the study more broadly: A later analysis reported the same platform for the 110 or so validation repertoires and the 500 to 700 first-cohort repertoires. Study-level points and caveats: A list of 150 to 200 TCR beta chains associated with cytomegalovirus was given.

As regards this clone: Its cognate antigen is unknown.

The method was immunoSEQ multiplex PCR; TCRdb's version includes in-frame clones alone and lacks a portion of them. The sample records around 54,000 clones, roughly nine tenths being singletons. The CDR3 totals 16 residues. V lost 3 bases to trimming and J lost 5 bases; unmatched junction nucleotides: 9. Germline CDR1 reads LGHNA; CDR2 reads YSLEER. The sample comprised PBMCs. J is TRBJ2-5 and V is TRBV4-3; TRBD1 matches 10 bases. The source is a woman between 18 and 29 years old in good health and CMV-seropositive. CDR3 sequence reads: CASSQQTGTGAETQYF. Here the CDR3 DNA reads TGCGCCAGCAGCCAGCAGACCGGGACAGGGGCCGAGACCCAGTACTTC.